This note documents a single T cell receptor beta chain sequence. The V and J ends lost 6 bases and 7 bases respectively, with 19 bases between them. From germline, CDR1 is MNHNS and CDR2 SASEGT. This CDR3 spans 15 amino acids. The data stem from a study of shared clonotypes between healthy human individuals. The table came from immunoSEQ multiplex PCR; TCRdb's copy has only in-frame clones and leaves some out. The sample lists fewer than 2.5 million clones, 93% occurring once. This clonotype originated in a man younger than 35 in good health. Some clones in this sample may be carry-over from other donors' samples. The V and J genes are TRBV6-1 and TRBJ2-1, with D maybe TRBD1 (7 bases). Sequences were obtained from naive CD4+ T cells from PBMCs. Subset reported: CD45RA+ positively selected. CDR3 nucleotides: TGTGCCAGCAGGGGAGACAGGGTAGCGGCTAATGAGCAGTTCTTC. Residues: CASRGDRVAANEQFF.